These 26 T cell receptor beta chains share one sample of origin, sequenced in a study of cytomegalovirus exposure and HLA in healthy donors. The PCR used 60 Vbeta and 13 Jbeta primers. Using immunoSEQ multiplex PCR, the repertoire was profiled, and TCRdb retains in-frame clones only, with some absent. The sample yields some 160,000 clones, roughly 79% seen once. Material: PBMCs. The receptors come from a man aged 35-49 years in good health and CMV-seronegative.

CDR3 coding DNA: TGTGCCAGCAGATTCCTCGGGGGGATAAACGGTGGGGCCAACGTCCTGACTTTC. This sequence encodes CASRFLGGINGGANVLTF. The gene calls are TRBV27 and TRBJ2-6; 7 bases line up with TRBD2. The CDR3 sequence is 18 residues long. With V trimmed by 6 bases and J by 3 bases, 14 bases remained unmatched. CDR1 is MNHEY and CDR2 is SMNVEV in the germline V gene (reference sequence).

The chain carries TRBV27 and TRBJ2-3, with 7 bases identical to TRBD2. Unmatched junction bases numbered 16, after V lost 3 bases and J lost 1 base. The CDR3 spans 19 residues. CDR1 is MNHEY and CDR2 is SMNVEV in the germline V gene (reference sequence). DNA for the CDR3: TGTGCCAGCAGTTTGGCGGCTAGCGGAGAGTGGGGCGGCACAGATACGCAGTATTTT. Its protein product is CASSLAASGEWGGTDTQYF.

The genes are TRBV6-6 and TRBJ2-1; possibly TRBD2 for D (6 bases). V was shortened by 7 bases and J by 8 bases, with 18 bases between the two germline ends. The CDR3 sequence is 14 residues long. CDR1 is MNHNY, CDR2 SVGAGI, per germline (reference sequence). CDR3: CASTHGRGRDEQFF. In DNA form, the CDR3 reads TGTGCCAGCACTCACGGGCGGGGAAGAGATGAGCAGTTCTTC.

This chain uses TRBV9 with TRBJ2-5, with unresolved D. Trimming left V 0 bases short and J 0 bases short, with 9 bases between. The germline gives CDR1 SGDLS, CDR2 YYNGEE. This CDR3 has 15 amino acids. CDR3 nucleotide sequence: TGTGCCAGCAGCGTAGAATCGCGGAACCAAGAGACCCAGTACTTC. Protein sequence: CASSVESRNQETQYF. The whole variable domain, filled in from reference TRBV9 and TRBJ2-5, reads DSGVTQTPKHLITATGQRVTLRCSPRSGDLSVYWYQQSLDQGLQFLIQYYNGEERAKGNILERFSAQQFPDLHSELNLSSLELGDSALYFCASSVESRNQETQYFGPGTRLLVL.

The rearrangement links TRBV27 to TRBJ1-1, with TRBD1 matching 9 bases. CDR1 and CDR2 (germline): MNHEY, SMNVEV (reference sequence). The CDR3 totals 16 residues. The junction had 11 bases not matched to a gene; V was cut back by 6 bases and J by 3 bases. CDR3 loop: CASSKTGTGWDTEAFF. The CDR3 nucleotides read TGTGCCAGCAGCAAAACGGGGACAGGGTGGGACACTGAAGCTTTCTTT.

CDR3 loop: CASSFPRTGISGVSGSPTHEQYV. The CDR3 region has the DNA TGTGCCAGCAGCTTCCCGAGGACAGGGATATCTGGAGTTAGCGGGAGCCCGACTCACGAGCAGTACGTC. The chain recombines TRBV9 with TRBJ2-7; possible D gene TRBD2, 9 bases. The ends were cut back, 4 bases at V and 5 bases at J, with 43 bases in the middle. Germline CDR1 SGDLS, CDR2 YYNGEE. This CDR3 contains 23 residues.

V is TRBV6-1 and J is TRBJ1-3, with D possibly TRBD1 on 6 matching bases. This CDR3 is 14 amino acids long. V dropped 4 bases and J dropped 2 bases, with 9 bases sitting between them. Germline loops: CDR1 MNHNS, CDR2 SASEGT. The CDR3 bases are TGTGCCAGCAGTGTCACAGGGCCTGGAAACACCATATATTTT. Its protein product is CASSVTGPGNTIYF.

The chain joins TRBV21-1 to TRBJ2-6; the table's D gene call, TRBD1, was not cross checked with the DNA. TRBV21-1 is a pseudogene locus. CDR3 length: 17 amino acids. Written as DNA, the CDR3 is TGTGCCAGCGGCCCCGACAGGGGCGATTCTGGGGCCAACGTCCTGACTTTC. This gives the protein CASGPDRGDSGANVLTF.

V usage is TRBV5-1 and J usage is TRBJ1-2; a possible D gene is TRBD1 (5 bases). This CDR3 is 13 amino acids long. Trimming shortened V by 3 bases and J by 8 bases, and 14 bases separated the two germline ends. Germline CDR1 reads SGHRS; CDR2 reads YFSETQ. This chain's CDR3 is CASSSQGSEGYTF. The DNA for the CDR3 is TGCGCCAGCAGCTCTCAGGGATCGGAGGGCTACACCTTC.

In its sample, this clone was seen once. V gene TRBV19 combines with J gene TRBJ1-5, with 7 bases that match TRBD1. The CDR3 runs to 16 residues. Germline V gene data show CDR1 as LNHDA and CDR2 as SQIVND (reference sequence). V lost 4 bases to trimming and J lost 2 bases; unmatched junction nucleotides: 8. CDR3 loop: CASSRGDSLGNQPQHF. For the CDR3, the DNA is TGTGCCAGTAGTAGGGGGGACAGCTTAGGCAATCAGCCCCAGCATTTT.

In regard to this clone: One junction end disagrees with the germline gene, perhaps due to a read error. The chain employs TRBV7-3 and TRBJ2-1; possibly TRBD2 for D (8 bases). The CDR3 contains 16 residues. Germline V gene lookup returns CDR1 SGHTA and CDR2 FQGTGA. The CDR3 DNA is TGTTCCAGCAGCCCCTCGACTAGCAGGGGGACTAGTGAGCAGTTCTTC. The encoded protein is CSSSPSTSRGTSEQFF. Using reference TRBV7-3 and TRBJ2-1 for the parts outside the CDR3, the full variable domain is GAGVSQTPSNKVTEKGKYVELRCDPISGHTALYWYRQSLGQGPEFLIYFQGTGAADDSGLPNDRFFAVRPEGSVSTLKIQRTERGDSAVYLCSSSPSTSRGTSEQFFGPGTRLTVL.

The CDR3 DNA reads TGTGCCAGCAGTGATACGATAGCGGGACCCCACTACAATGAGCAGTTCTTC. Protein sequence: CASSDTIAGPHYNEQFF. The chain couples TRBV25-1 to TRBJ2-1; 8 bases agree with TRBD2. V lost 3 bases and J lost 3; bases outside the gene matches: 10. The CDR3 consists of 17 residues. CDR1 is MGHDK and CDR2 is SYGVNS in the germline V gene.

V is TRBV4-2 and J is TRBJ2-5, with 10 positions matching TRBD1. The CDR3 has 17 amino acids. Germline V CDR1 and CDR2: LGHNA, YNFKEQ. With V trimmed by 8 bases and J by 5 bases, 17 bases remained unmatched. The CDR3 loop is CASGLFPDRGLGETQYF. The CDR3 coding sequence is TGTGCCAGCGGCCTGTTCCCCGACAGGGGGCTAGGGGAGACCCAGTACTTC.

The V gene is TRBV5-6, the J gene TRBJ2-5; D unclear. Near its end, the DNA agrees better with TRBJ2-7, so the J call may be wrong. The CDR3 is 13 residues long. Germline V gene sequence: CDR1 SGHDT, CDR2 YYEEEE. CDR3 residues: CASSLALGYEQYF. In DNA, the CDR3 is TGTGCCAGCAGCTTGGCCCTGGGCTACGAGCAGTACTTC.

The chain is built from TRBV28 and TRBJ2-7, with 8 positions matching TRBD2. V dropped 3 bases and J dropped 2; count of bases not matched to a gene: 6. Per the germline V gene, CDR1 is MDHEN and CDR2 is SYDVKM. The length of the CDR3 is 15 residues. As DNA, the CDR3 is TGTGCCAGCAGTTTTCTAGCGGGCCTCCCCTACGAGCAGTACTTC. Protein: CASSFLAGLPYEQYF.

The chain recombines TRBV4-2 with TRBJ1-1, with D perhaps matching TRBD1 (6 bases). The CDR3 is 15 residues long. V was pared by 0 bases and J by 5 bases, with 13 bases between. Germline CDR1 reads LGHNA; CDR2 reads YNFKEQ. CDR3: CASSQEGGGGTEAFF. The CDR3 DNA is TGTGCCAGCAGCCAAGAAGGGGGGGGAGGAACTGAAGCTTTCTTT.

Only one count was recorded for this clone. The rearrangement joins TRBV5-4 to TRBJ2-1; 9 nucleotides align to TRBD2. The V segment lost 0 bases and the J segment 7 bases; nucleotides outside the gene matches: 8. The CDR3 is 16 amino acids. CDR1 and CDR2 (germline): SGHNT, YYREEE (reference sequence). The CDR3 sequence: CASSLVVAGDANEQFF. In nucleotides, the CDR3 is TGTGCCAGCAGCTTGGTGGTAGCGGGAGATGCGAATGAGCAGTTCTTC.

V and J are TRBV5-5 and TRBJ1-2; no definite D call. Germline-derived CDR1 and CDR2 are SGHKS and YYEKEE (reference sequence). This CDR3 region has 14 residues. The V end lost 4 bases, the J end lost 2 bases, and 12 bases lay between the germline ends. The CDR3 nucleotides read TGTGCCAGCAGCCCTGGGCGTACCAACTATGGCTACACCTTC. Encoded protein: CASSPGRTNYGYTF.

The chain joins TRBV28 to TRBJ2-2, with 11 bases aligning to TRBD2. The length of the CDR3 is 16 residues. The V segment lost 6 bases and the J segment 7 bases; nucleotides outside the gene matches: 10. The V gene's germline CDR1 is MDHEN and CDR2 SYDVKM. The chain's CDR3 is CASSPTSGKDRGELFF. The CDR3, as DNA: TGTGCCAGCAGCCCGACTAGCGGGAAAGACCGCGGGGAGCTGTTTTTT.

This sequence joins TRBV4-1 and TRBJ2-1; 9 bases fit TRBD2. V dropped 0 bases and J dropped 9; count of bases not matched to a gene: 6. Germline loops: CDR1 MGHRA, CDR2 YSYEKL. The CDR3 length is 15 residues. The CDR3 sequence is CASSQETGTSSEQFF. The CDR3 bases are TGCGCCAGCAGCCAAGAAACCGGGACTAGCAGTGAGCAGTTCTTC.

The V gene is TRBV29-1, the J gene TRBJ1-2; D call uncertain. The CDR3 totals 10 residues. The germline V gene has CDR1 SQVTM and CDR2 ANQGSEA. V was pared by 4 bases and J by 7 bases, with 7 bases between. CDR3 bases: TGCAGCGTTGGTGGCGGTGGCTACACCTTC. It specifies CSVGGGGYTF.

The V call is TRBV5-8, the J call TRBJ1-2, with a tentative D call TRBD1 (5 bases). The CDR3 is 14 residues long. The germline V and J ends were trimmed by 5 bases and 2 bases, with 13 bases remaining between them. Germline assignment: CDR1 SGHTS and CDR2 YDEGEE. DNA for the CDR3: TGTGCCAGCAGACGCCCCGGGGGAAACTATGGCTACACCTTC. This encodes CASRRPGGNYGYTF. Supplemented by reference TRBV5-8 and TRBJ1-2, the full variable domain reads EAGVTQSPTHLIKTRGQQATLRCSPISGHTSVYWYQQALGLGLQFLLWYDEGEERNRGNFPPRFSGRQFPNYSSELNVNALELEDSALYLCASRRPGGNYGYTFGSGTRLTVV.

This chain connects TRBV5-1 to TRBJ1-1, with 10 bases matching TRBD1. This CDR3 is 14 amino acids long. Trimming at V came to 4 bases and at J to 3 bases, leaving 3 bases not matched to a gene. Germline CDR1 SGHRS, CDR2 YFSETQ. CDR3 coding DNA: TGCGCCAGCAGCACCGGGACAGGGGACACTGAAGCTTTCTTT. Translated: CASSTGTGDTEAFF.

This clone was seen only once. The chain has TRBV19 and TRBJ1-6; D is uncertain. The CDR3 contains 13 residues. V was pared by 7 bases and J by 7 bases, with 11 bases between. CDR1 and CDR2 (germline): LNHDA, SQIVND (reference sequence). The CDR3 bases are TGTGCCAGTATAGACCGGGAAAATTCACCCCTCCACTTT. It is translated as CASIDRENSPLHF.

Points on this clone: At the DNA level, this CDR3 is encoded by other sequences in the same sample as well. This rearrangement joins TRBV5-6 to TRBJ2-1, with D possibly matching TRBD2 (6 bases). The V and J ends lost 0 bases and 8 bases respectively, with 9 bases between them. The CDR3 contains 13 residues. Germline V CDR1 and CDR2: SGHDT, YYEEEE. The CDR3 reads CASSLVRGYEQFF. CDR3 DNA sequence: TGTGCCAGCAGCTTGGTACGGGGGTATGAGCAGTTCTTC.

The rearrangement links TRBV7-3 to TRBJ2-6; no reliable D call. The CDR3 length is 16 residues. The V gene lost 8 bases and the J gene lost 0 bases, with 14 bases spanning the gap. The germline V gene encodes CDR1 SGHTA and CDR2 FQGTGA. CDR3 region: CASLPSRSSGANVLTF. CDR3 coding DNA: TGTGCCAGCCTACCCTCGCGGAGCTCTGGGGCCAACGTCCTGACTTTC.